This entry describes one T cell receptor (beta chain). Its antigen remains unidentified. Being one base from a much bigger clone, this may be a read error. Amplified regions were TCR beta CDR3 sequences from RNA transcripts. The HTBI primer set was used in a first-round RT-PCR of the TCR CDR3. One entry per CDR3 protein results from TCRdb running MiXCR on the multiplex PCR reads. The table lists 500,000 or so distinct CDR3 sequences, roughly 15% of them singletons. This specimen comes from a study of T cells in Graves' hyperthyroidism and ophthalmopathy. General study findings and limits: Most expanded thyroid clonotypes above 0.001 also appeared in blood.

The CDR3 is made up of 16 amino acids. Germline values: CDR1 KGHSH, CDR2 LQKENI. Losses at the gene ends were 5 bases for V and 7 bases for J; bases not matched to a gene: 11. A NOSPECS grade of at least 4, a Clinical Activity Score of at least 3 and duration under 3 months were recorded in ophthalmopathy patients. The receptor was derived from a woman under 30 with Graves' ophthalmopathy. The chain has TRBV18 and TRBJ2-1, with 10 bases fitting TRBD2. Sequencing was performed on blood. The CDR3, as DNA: TGTGCCAGCTCATCGGCGGGACTAGCGCCAATAAATGAGCAGTTCTTC. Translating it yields CASSSAGLAPINEQFF. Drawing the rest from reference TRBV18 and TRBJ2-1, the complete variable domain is NAGVMQNPRHLVRRRGQEARLRCSPMKGHSHVYWYRQLPEEGLKFMVYLQKENIIDESGMPKERFSAEFPKEGPSILRIQQVVRGDSAAYFCASSSAGLAPINEQFFGPGTRLTVL.